One sample yielded the 4 T cell receptor beta chains listed below, sequenced in a study of cytomegalovirus exposure and HLA in healthy donors. The PCR made use of 60 Vbeta and 13 Jbeta primers. Measured with immunoSEQ multiplex PCR; TCRdb has only the in-frame clones, and not every one. The sample includes around 82,000 clones, 60% to 85% of them seen just once. The sequencing input was PBMCs. Receptors were obtained from a male donor in good health and CMV-seropositive.

The rearrangement uses TRBV7-9 and TRBJ1-2; TRBD1 matches at 9 bases. This CDR3 contains 15 residues. The V and J ends lost 7 bases and 6 bases, in that order; junction bases with no gene match: 12. Germline CDR1 reads SEHNR; CDR2 reads FQNEAQ (reference sequence). As DNA, the CDR3 is TGTGCCAGCACTTCCCTTTCGGGGACAGGGAATGGCTACACCTTC. Its protein product is CASTSLSGTGNGYTF.

The genes are TRBV5-1 and TRBJ2-3; TRBD1 aligns across 7 bases. This CDR3 region has 17 residues. Germline V gene lookup returns CDR1 SGHRS and CDR2 YFSETQ. V shed 0 bases and J 2 bases; nucleotides not matched to a gene: 9. CDR3 DNA: TGCGCCAGCAGCTTGGAGGGTAGCAGGGGGTACACAGATACGCAGTATTTT. As protein: CASSLEGSRGYTDTQYF.

The chain has TRBV5-6 and TRBJ2-7, with D possibly being TRBD1 (5 bases). CDR1 SGHDT and CDR2 YYEEEE come from the germline V gene. This CDR3 contains 14 residues. Trimming took 4 bases from V and 1 from J, leaving 12 bases between them. The CDR3 nucleotides are TGTGCCAGCAGCCTTAGGGGCTATTCCTACGAGCAGTACTTC. Translating gives CASSLRGYSYEQYF.

This clone appeared a single time. V gene TRBV6-4 combines with J gene TRBJ2-1; 11 positions match TRBD2. CDR1 is MRHNA, CDR2 SNTAGT, per germline. The CDR3 runs to 15 residues. V was clipped by 8 bases and J by 2 bases; unmatched bases: 5. The CDR3 coding sequence is TGTGCCAGCGGACCGACTAGCGGGACCTACAATGAGCAGTTCTTC. Its protein is CASGPTSGTYNEQFF.